Following are 6 T cell receptor beta chains from one sample sequenced in a study of response to subunit inactivated influenza vaccine. TCRdb redid the calling of the RT-PCR reads with MiXCR, one entry per CDR3 protein. The sample shows 150,000 to 200,000 distinct CDR3 sequences, approximately 12% of them seen only once. The sample was also reused in another study, on T cells expressing NK-cell markers. That work contributes: 5'RACE template switching built TCR beta cDNA with unique molecular identifiers.

Here the sequenced sample was CD8+ T cells sorted from PBMCs, taken 11 to 12 days after vaccination. The receptor source for this set is a man aged 45-65 years who received an inactivated influenza vaccine.

The chain couples TRBV24-1 to TRBJ2-3, with 7 bases aligning to TRBD2. This CDR3 is built from 14 residues. Germline V gives CDR1 KGHDR, CDR2 SFDVKD. Trimming at V came to 6 bases and at J to 2 bases, leaving 4 bases not matched to a gene. CDR3 loop: CATSRLADTDTQYF. CDR3 DNA sequence: TGTGCCACCAGTAGGCTAGCGGACACAGATACGCAGTATTTT.

This clonotype was detected a few times. The chain uses TRBV19 and TRBJ1-1; no firm D call. Germline V gene sequence: CDR1 LNHDA, CDR2 SQIVND (reference sequence). Trimming took off 1 base at V and 5 bases at J, with 8 bases between the two ends. The CDR3 length is 13 residues. The CDR3 DNA reads TGTGCCAGTAGTATAGGGGGAACGACTGAAGCTTTCTTT. It yields the protein CASSIGGTTEAFF.

There are a few counts of this clonotype. This sequence joins TRBV15 and TRBJ1-1; D gene unclear. The germline gives CDR1 LNHNV, CDR2 YYDKDF (reference sequence). The V end was cut by 4 bases, the J end by 0 bases, with 3 bases between. This CDR3 has 12 amino acids. The CDR3 region is CATSTVNTEAFF. The CDR3 bases are TGTGCCACCAGCACGGTGAACACTGAAGCTTTCTTT.

The chain combines TRBV12-3 or TRBV12-4 with TRBJ2-1; D possibly corresponds to TRBD2 (6 bases). Trimming removed 6 bases from V and 9 bases from J, with 12 bases in between. CDR3 length equals 12 residues. CDR3 nucleotides: TGTGCCAGCAGCCCAGGGACTCGTGAGCAGTTCTTC. Amino acids: CASSPGTREQFF.

This clonotype was found many times. The chain is built from TRBV12-3 or TRBV12-4 and TRBJ2-1; D uncertain. The CDR3 is 12 amino acids. V gave up 6 bases and J gave up 8 bases, with 11 bases separating them. CDR3 nucleotide sequence: TGTGCCAGCAGACTCCTTACGGATGAGCAGTTCTTC. It specifies CASRLLTDEQFF.

This clonotype was counted between two and nine times. This chain joins TRBV30 and TRBJ1-1; D might be TRBD1 (5 bases). The germline CDR1 and CDR2 sequences are GTSNPN and SVGIG (reference sequence). The CDR3 totals 11 residues. The germline V and J ends were trimmed by 5 bases and 1 base, with 5 bases remaining between them. CDR3 amino acids: CAWGQNTEAFF. CDR3 sequence (DNA): TGTGCCTGGGGACAGAACACTGAAGCTTTCTTT.